The 24 T cell receptor beta chains reported below all come from one sample, sequenced in a study of T cell repertoires in cytomegalovirus infection. TCRdb processed the reads anew with MiXCR; each CDR3 protein has one entry. Altogether 250,000 or so distinct CDR3 sequences are present, over 15% being singletons, with the ten largest covering more than 45%. Sequencing was carried out using CD8+ T cells from PBMCs. These receptors originate from a human donor in good health (CMV status not recorded). Some clones in this sample may be carry-over from other donors' samples.

This clonotype came up many times. The rearrangement links TRBV6-5 to TRBJ1-1, with D perhaps TRBD1 (5 bases). The CDR3 loop spans 15 amino acids. The V gene's germline CDR1 is MNHEY and CDR2 SVGAGI. V gave up 0 bases and J gave up 1 base, with 9 bases separating them. CDR3 in DNA: TGTGCCAGCAGTTACTCGATTACAGGGAACACTGAAGCTTTCTTT. It is translated as CASSYSITGNTEAFF.

In its sample, this clonotype was seen a few times. The chain uses TRBV4-3 and TRBJ1-4; D gene uncertain. Germline V gene data show CDR1 as LGHNA and CDR2 as YSLEER. V lost 4 bases and J 3 bases, leaving 12 bases between the germline ends. The CDR3 runs 15 residues. The CDR3 DNA is TGCGCCAGCAGCCCAGGATCTCAGGCTAATGAAAAACTGTTTTTT. It codes for CASSPGSQANEKLFF.

The chain uses TRBV29-1 and TRBJ1-6, with D hard to call. This CDR3 contains 13 residues. Germline-derived CDR1 and CDR2 are SQVTM and ANQGSEA. Trimming pared 4 bases from V and 8 bases from J, leaving 12 bases between. For the CDR3, the DNA is TGCAGCGTTGGGAGTGACCTGGATTCACCCCTCCACTTT. It yields the protein CSVGSDLDSPLHF.

This clonotype came up many times. The chain links TRBV7-9 to TRBJ1-2; D gene ambiguous. The CDR3 loop spans 12 amino acids. V was shortened by 5 bases and J by 2 bases, with 6 bases between the two germline ends. Looked up from germline, CDR1 is SEHNR and CDR2 is FQNEAQ (reference sequence). The CDR3 nucleotides are TGTGCCAGCAGCCAAGAAAACTATGGCTACACCTTC. Its translation is CASSQENYGYTF.

At least ten counts were recorded for this clonotype. The rearrangement joins TRBV7-2 to TRBJ2-1; D is undetermined. The CDR3 spans 15 residues. In germline, CDR1 is SGHTA, CDR2 FQGNSA. The V and J ends lost 6 bases and 3 bases respectively, with 15 bases between them. The CDR3: CASRYSVLGYNEQFF. CDR3 DNA: TGTGCCAGCAGGTATTCTGTATTGGGCTACAATGAGCAGTTCTTC.

The gene calls are TRBV10-3 and TRBJ1-6; a possible D gene is TRBD1 (6 bases). The CDR3 spans 14 residues. Germline loops: CDR1 ENHRY, CDR2 SYGVKD. Trimming took 3 bases from V and 7 from J, leaving 10 bases between them. The CDR3, as DNA: TGTGCCATCAGTGATGCAGGGGCGAATTCACCCCTCCACTTT. Residues: CAISDAGANSPLHF.

The DNA of the CDR3 is TGCAGTGCGGGGGGCAGGAATAACTCCTACGAGCAGTACTTC. Protein sequence: CSAGGRNNSYEQYF. The chain recombines TRBV20-1 with TRBJ2-7; D may be TRBD1 or TRBD2 (6 bases each). V was trimmed by 6 bases and J by 0 bases, leaving 15 bases between them. Germline CDR1 reads DFQATT; CDR2 reads SNEGSKA (reference sequence). The CDR3 totals 14 residues.

The CDR3 region is CASSLLEGFGYQPQHF. In DNA, the CDR3 is TGTGCCAGCAGTTTATTAGAGGGTTTCGGTTATCAGCCCCAGCATTTT. This chain joins TRBV28 and TRBJ1-5; no reliable D call. The CDR3 has 16 residues. Germline V lookup: CDR1 MDHEN, CDR2 SYDVKM. Deletions cut 1 base from V and 5 bases from J, with 15 bases between. The whole variable domain, remainder taken from reference TRBV28 and TRBJ1-5, is DVKVTQSSRYLVKRTGEKVFLECVQDMDHENMFWYRQDPGLGLRLIYFSYDVKMKEKGDIPEGYSVSREKKERFSLILESASTNQTSMYLCASSLLEGFGYQPQHFGDGTRLSIL.

This clonotype has at least ten counts. The chain combines TRBV7-2 with TRBJ1-1; D perhaps matches TRBD1 (5 bases). CDR3 length: 16 amino acids. Germline CDR1 reads SGHTA; CDR2 reads FQGNSA. The ends were cut back, 0 bases at V and 7 bases at J, with 18 bases in the middle. In DNA, the CDR3 is TGTGCCAGCAGCTTAGCGTGGGGGGGAGGGTCGAATGAAGCTTTCTTT. Residues: CASSLAWGGGSNEAFF.

This sequence joins TRBV29-1 and TRBJ2-7, with a weak D call TRBD2 (5 bases). The CDR3 covers 13 residues. In germline, CDR1 is SQVTM, CDR2 ANQGSEA. V was clipped by 4 bases and J by 2 bases, with 12 bases between them. The chain's CDR3 is CSVVSGETYEQYF. For the CDR3, the DNA is TGCAGCGTTGTGTCTGGGGAGACCTACGAGCAGTACTTC.

The sample holds many counts of this clonotype. This chain connects TRBV7-9 to TRBJ2-7; D unclear. CDR3 size: 14 residues. Trimming took 4 bases from V and 2 from J, leaving 12 bases between them. Per the germline V gene, CDR1 is SEHNR and CDR2 is FQNEAQ (reference sequence). The CDR3 protein is CASSSVDHPYEQYF. The CDR3 coding sequence is TGTGCCAGCAGCTCCGTAGACCACCCCTACGAGCAGTACTTC.

This clonotype was detected only a few times. The junction departs from germline at one end; a sequencing error may be responsible. This chain links TRBV6-1 with TRBJ2-1, with D perhaps TRBD1 (6 bases). This CDR3 region has 15 residues. The V gene's germline CDR1 is MNHNS and CDR2 SASEGT. The CDR3 DNA sequence: TGTGCCAACAGTGGATCCAGGGGCTCCTACAATGAGCAGTTCTTC. This gives the protein CANSGSRGSYNEQFF.

Many counts were recorded for this clonotype. The chain combines TRBV10-3 with TRBJ2-3, with TRBD2 matching 9 bases. The CDR3 runs 16 residues. The V gene's germline CDR1 is ENHRY and CDR2 SYGVKD. Trimming took 4 bases from V and 2 from J; bases not matched to a gene: 7. CDR3 amino acids: CAISVLAGADTDTQYF. The CDR3, as DNA: TGTGCCATCAGTGTTTTAGCGGGGGCCGACACAGATACGCAGTATTTT.

This clonotype was found a few times. The chain joins TRBV5-1 to TRBJ1-5, with TRBD1 as a possible D gene (6 bases). Per germline, CDR1 SGHRS and CDR2 YFSETQ. The CDR3 sequence is 16 residues long. The V end lost 0 bases, the J end lost 4 bases, and 14 bases lay between the germline ends. DNA of the CDR3: TGCGCCAGCAGCTTGGCCGCGGGGGCCCGGAATCAGCCCCAGCATTTT. Translated, it gives CASSLAAGARNQPQHF. Using reference TRBV5-1 and TRBJ1-5 for the parts outside the CDR3, the full variable domain is KAGVTQTPRYLIKTRGQQVTLSCSPISGHRSVSWYQQTPGQGLQFLFEYFSETQRNKGNFPGRFSGRQFSNSRSEMNVSTLELGDSALYLCASSLAAGARNQPQHFGDGTRLSIL.

This clonotype was seen repeatedly, ten times or more. The chain employs TRBV6-2 or TRBV6-3 and TRBJ2-3; D is undetermined. The CDR3 contains 14 residues. CDR1 MNHEY and CDR2 SVGEGT come from the germline V gene. V dropped 2 bases and J dropped 2 bases, with 8 bases sitting between them. The CDR3 sequence is CASSYPSYTDTQYF. Here the CDR3 DNA reads TGTGCCAGCAGTTACCCCAGTTACACAGATACGCAGTATTTT.

This clonotype was seen more than once but under ten times. The V gene is TRBV11-2, the J gene TRBJ2-1; 10 bases line up with TRBD2. The CDR3 length is 15 residues. The germline CDR1 and CDR2 sequences are SGHAT and FQNNGV. Trimming took 5 bases from V and 8 from J; bases not matched to a gene: 9. CDR3 nucleotide sequence: TGTGCCAGCAGCCTCAGCGGGGGGGGGGTCGATGAGCAGTTCTTC. As protein: CASSLSGGGVDEQFF.

This clonotype was detected ten times or more. The chain employs TRBV12-3 or TRBV12-4 and TRBJ1-4; no definite D call. The CDR3 runs 11 residues. V was trimmed by 7 bases and J by 6 bases, leaving 6 bases between them. The CDR3 reads CASTSDEKLFF. CDR3 DNA: TGTGCCAGCACCTCAGATGAAAAACTGTTTTTT.

The chain employs TRBV15 and TRBJ2-5, with D uncertain. The CDR3 loop spans 15 amino acids. Germline lookup yields CDR1 LNHNV and CDR2 YYDKDF (reference sequence). V dropped 1 base and J dropped 4 bases, with 13 bases sitting between them. In DNA form, the CDR3 reads TGTGCCACCAGCAGAGCCTCGACCTGGGGAGAGACCCAGTACTTC. This sequence encodes CATSRASTWGETQYF.

The rearrangement uses TRBV13 and TRBJ2-1; 7 nucleotides align to TRBD1. Germline V gene lookup returns CDR1 PRHDT and CDR2 FYEKMQ (reference sequence). CDR3 length: 16 residues. V lost 5 bases and J lost 0; bases outside the gene matches: 7. The CDR3: CASSQPGQSSYNEQFF. CDR3 sequence (DNA): TGTGCCAGCAGCCAACCGGGACAGAGCTCCTACAATGAGCAGTTCTTC. The entire variable domain, with the rest obtained from reference TRBV13 and TRBJ2-1, is as follows: AAGVIQSPRHLIKEKRETATLKCYPIPRHDTVYWYQQGPGQDPQFLISFYEKMQSDKGSIPDRFSAQQFSDYHSELNMSSLELGDSALYFCASSQPGQSSYNEQFFGPGTRLTVL.

The chain combines TRBV20-1 with TRBJ2-3; TRBD2 agrees at 12 bases. Looked up from germline, CDR1 is DFQATT and CDR2 is SNEGSKA (reference sequence). This CDR3 has 15 residues. The V and J ends lost 4 bases and 6 bases, in that order; junction bases with no gene match: 8. Here the CDR3 reads CSAKRTSGDPDTQYF. The CDR3 nucleotides are TGCAGTGCTAAACGGACTAGCGGGGACCCGGATACGCAGTATTTT.

A remark on this clonotype: This may be a read error: a much more frequent sequence differs by one nucleotide. V usage is TRBV4-1 and J usage is TRBJ1-2; no firm D call. Germline CDR1 reads MGHRA; CDR2 reads YSYEKL. V was cut by 0 bases and J by 3 bases, with 11 bases left in between. The CDR3 is 15 residues long. CDR3 sequence: CASSQDGGRDYGYTF. As DNA, the CDR3 is TGCGCCAGCAGCCAAGATGGAGGGAGGGACTATGGCTACACCTTC.

The chain has TRBV6-5 and TRBJ1-2, with 7 bases fitting TRBD1. V lost 4 bases and J lost 6; bases outside the gene matches: 8. The germline V gene has CDR1 MNHEY and CDR2 SVGAGI. The CDR3 extends over 14 amino acids. The CDR3 region has the DNA TGTGCCAGCAGTTCTCGGGGCACAGGGGATGGCTACACCTTC. It encodes CASSSRGTGDGYTF.

J is TRBJ1-5 and V is TRBV6-1; D not resolved. V was shortened by 4 bases and J by 0 bases, with 7 bases between the two germline ends. From germline, CDR1 is MNHNS and CDR2 SASEGT. This CDR3 has 14 amino acids. CDR3 coding DNA: TGTGCCAGCAGTGCTCGGGGTAGCAATCAGCCCCAGCATTTT. Protein: CASSARGSNQPQHF.

This clonotype was recorded a few times. The chain uses TRBV20-1 and TRBJ2-7; 11 positions agree with TRBD2. This CDR3 comprises 14 residues. Trimming cost V 5 bases and J 2 bases; bases outside gene matches: 5. Germline CDR1 reads DFQATT; CDR2 reads SNEGSKA (reference sequence). The CDR3 spells CSAETSGGAYEQYF. The DNA for the CDR3 is TGCAGTGCTGAAACTAGCGGGGGAGCCTACGAGCAGTACTTC.